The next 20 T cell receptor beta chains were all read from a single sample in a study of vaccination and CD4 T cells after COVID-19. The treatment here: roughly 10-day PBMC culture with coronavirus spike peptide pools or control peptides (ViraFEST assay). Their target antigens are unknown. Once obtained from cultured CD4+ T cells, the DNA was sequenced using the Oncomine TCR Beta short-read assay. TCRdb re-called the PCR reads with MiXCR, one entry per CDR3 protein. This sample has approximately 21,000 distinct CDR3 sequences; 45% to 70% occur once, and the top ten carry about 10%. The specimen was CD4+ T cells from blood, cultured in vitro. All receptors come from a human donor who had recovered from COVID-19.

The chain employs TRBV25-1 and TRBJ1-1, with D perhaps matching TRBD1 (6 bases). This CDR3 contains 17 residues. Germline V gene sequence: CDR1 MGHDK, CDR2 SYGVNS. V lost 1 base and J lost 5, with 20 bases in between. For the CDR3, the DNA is TGTGCCAGCAGTGAATTTCGGGGGGGCGAAGGACTAACTGAAGCTTTCTTT. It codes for CASSEFRGGEGLTEAFF.

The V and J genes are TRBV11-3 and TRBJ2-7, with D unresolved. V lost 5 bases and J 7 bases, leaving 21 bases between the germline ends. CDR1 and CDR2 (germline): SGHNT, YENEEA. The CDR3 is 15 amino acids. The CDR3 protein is CASSLKVALPREQYF. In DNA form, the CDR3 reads TGTGCCAGCAGCCTTAAGGTTGCATTACCACGGGAGCAGTACTTC. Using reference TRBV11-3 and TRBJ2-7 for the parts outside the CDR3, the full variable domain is EAGVVQSPRYKIIEKKQPVAFWCNPISGHNTLYWYLQNLGQGPELLIRYENEEAVDDSQLPKDRFSAERLKGVDSTLKIQPAELGDSAVYLCASSLKVALPREQYFGPGTRLTVT.

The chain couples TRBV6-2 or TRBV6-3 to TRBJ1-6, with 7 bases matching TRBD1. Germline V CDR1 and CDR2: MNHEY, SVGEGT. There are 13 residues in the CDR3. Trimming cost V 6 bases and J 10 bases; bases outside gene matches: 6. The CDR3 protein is CASRLSQGSPLHF. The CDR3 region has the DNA TGTGCCAGCAGGCTCTCACAGGGGTCACCCCTCCACTTT.

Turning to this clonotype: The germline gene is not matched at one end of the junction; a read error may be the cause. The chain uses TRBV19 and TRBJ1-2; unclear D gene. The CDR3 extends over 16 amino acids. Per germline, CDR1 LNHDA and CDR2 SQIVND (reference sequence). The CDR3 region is CTSRSAGGTANYGYTF. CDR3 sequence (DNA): TGTACCAGTAGAAGTGCAGGCGGTACCGCTAACTATGGCTACACCTTC.

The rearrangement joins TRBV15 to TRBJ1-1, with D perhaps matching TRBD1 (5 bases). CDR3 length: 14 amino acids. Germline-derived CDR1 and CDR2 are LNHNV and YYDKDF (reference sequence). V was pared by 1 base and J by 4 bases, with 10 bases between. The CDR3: CATSRGTGGTEAFF. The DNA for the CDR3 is TGTGCCACCAGCAGAGGGACGGGGGGCACTGAAGCTTTCTTT.

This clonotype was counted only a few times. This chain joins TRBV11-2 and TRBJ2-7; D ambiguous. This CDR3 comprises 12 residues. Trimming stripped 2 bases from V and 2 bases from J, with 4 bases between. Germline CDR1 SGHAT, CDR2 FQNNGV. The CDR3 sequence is CASSLSPYEQYF. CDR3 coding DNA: TGTGCCAGCAGCTTATCCCCCTACGAGCAGTACTTC.

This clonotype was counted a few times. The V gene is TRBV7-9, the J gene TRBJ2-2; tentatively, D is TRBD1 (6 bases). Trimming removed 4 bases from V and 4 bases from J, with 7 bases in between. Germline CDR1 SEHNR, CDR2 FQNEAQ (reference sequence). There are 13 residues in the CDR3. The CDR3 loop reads CASSSRGTGELFF. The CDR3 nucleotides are TGTGCCAGCAGCTCCAGGGGCACCGGGGAGCTGTTTTTT.

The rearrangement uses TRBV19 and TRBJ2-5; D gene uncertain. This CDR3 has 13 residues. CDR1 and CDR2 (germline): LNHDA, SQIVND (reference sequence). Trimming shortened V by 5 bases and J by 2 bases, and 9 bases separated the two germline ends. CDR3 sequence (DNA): TGTGCCAGTAGTCGAACCTTACAAGAGACCCAGTACTTC. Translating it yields CASSRTLQETQYF.

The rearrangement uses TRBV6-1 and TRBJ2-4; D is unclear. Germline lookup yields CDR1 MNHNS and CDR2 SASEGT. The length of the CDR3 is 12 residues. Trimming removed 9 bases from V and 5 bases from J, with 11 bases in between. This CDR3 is CASKGEENIQYF. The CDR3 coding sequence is TGTGCCAGTAAGGGTGAGGAAAACATTCAGTACTTC.

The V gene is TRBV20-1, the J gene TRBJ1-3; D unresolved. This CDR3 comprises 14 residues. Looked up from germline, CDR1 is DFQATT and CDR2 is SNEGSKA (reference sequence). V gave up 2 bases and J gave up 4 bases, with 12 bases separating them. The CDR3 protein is CSARPGFTGNTIYF. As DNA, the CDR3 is TGCAGTGCTAGACCGGGGTTCACCGGAAACACCATATATTTT.

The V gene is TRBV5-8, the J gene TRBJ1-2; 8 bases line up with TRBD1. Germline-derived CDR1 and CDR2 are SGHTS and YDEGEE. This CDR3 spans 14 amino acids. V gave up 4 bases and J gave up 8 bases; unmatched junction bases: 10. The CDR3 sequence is CASSPDRDESGYTF. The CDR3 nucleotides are TGTGCCAGCAGCCCGGACAGGGATGAGTCAGGCTACACCTTC.

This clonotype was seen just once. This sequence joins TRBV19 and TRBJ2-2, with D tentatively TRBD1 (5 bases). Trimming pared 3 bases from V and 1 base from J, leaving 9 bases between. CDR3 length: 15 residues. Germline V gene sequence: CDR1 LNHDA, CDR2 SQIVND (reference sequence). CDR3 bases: TGTGCCAGTAGTATGGGGCAGGGGAACACCGGGGAGCTGTTTTTT. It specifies CASSMGQGNTGELFF.

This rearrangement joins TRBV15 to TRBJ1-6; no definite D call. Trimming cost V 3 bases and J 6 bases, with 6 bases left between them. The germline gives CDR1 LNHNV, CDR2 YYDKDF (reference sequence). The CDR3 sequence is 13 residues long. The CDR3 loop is CATSRGRNSPLHF. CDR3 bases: TGTGCCACCAGCAGGGGCCGTAATTCACCCCTCCACTTT.

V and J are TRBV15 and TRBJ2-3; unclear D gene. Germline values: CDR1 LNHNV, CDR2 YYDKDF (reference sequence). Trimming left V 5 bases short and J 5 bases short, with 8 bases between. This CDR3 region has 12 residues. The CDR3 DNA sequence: TGTGCCACCAGCTCCCTGCGAGATACGCAGTATTTT. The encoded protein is CATSSLRDTQYF.

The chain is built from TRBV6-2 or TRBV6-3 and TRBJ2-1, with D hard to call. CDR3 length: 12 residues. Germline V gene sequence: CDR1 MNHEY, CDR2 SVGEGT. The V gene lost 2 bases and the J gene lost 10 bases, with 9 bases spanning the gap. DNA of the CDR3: TGTGCCAGCAGTTACCCCATAGGGGAGCAGTTCTTC. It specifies CASSYPIGEQFF.

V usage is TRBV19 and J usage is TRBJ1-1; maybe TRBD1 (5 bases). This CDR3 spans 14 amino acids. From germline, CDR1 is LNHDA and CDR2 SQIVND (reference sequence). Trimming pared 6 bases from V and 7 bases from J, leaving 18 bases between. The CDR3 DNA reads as TGTGCCAGTAGCCGGAATTTGGGGGAAGGTGAAGCTTTCTTT. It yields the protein CASSRNLGEGEAFF.

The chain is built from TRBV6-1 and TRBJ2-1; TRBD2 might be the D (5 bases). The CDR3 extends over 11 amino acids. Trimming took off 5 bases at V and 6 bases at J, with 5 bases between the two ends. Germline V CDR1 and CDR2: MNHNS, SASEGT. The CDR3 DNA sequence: TGTGCCAGCAGTCGGGGCAATGAGCAGTTCTTC. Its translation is CASSRGNEQFF.

The CDR3 DNA reads as TGTGCCAGCAGCTTCGACAGGGGGCTGGGTGGCTACACCTTC. Protein: CASSFDRGLGGYTF. The chain combines TRBV7-9 with TRBJ1-2; 10 nucleotides align to TRBD1. Germline V lookup: CDR1 SEHNR, CDR2 FQNEAQ (reference sequence). J gave up 7 bases and V 3 bases, and 5 bases lay outside the gene matches. This CDR3 contains 14 residues. The full variable domain, with the rest looked up from reference TRBV7-9 and TRBJ1-2, is DTGVSQNPRHKITKRGQNVTFRCDPISEHNRLYWYRQTLGQGPEFLTYFQNEAQLEKSRLLSDRFSAERPKGSFSTLEIQRTEQGDSAMYLCASSFDRGLGGYTFGSGTRLTVV.

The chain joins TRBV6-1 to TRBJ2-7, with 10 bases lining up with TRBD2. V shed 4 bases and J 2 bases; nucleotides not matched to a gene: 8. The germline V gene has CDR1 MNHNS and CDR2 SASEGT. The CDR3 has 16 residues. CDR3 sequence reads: CASSASSGSFTYEQYF. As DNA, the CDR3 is TGTGCCAGCAGTGCCTCTAGCGGGAGCTTTACCTACGAGCAGTACTTC.

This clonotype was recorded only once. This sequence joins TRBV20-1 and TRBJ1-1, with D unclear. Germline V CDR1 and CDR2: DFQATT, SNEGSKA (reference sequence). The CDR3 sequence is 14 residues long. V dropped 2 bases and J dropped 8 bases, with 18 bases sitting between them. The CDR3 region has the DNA TGCAGTGCTAGAAACCGGGCCAGACAATTCGAAGCTTTCTTT. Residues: CSARNRARQFEAFF.